This T cell receptor beta chain was identified during a study of regulatory T cells in long-lasting Graves disease. Time point given: newly diagnosed GD, antithyroid drugs for less than 3 months. RNA isolated from PBMCs was used to make the TCR library. Researchers made TCR beta libraries by using iRepertoire HTBI primers and running Arm-PCR on CDR3 regions. A single record per CDR3 protein comes from TCRdb applying MiXCR to the multiplex PCR reads. The sample has 600,000 to 650,000 distinct CDR3 sequences; approximately 15% are singletons. Overall study findings and caveats: Patients with persistent disease showed a bias toward TRBV28, TRBJ1-2 and TRBJ2-5.

Trimming left V 0 bases short and J 2 bases short, with 9 bases between. The germline V gene has CDR1 SGHDT and CDR2 YYEEEE. The CDR3 has 15 amino acids. A few counts support this clonotype. Its target is unknown. These data are also associated with another study on T cells in Graves' hyperthyroidism and ophthalmopathy. From that study: A first-round RT-PCR of the TCR CDR3 used the HTBI primer set. It was a median 6.5 months before onset that the model predicted ophthalmopathy.

The sequence derives from a woman aged 25 to 39 with Graves disease. The genes are TRBV5-6 and TRBJ1-5; D remains unclear. This material consisted of peripheral blood mononuclear cells (PBMCs), taken at new diagnosis, from a patient treated with antithyroid drugs. CDR3 region: CASSLALEGNQPQHF. CDR3 nucleotides: TGTGCCAGCAGCTTGGCCCTCGAGGGCAATCAGCCCCAGCATTTT.